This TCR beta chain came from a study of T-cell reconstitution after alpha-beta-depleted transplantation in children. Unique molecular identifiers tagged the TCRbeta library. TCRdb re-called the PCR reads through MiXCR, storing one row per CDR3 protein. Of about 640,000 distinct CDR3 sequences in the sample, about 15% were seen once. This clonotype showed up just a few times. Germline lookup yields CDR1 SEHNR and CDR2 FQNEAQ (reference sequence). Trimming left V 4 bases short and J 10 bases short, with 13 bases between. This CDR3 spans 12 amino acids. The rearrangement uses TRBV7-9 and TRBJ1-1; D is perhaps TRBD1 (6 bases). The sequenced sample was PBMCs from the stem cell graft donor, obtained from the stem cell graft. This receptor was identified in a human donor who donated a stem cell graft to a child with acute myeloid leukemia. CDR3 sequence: CASSSQGRVAFF. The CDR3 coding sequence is TGTGCCAGCAGCTCACAGGGCAGGGTAGCTTTCTTT.